These 25 T cell receptor beta chains came from one sample sequenced in a study of stem cell transplantation in POMP-related autoinflammatory disease. Clones were sequenced by immunoSEQ multiplex PCR, and TCRdb holds only the in-frame ones, with some missing. Of tens of thousands of clones listed, around 90% are singletons. The material sequenced was CD4+ T cells from PBMCs, taken after stem cell transplantation. Receptor source: a human patient with POMP-related autoinflammation and immune dysregulation (PRAID). A share of the T cells may be of graft donor origin.

The chain joins TRBV2 to TRBJ2-7; TRBD1 agrees at 9 bases. Per the germline V gene, CDR1 is SNHLY and CDR2 is FYNNEI. This CDR3 is built from 13 residues. V lost 7 bases to trimming and J lost 6 bases; unmatched junction nucleotides: 7. The CDR3 nucleotides are TGTGCCAGCACGGGACAGGGACCTTTCGAGCAGTACTTC. Amino acids: CASTGQGPFEQYF.

The genes are TRBV10-3 and TRBJ2-5, with unresolved D. The CDR3 spans 11 residues. Per the germline V gene, CDR1 is ENHRY and CDR2 is SYGVKD. Trimming left V 3 bases short and J 5 bases short, with 4 bases between. The chain's CDR3 is CAISEGETQYF. DNA for the CDR3: TGTGCCATCAGTGAAGGGGAGACCCAGTACTTC.

The V call is TRBV5-1, the J call TRBJ2-7, with D unresolved. Trimming stripped 1 base from V and 3 bases from J, with 14 bases between. Per germline, CDR1 SGHRS and CDR2 YFSETQ. The CDR3 loop spans 15 amino acids. CDR3 nucleotide sequence: TGCGCCAGCAGCTTGTTGGCACCTGACCTCTACGAGCAGTACTTC. As protein: CASSLLAPDLYEQYF.

This chain uses TRBV6-4 with TRBJ2-3, with D unclear. Germline CDR1 reads MRHNA; CDR2 reads SNTAGT. CDR3 size: 13 residues. Deletions cut 4 bases from V and 2 bases from J, with 7 bases between. The CDR3 here is CASSARPTDTQYF. The CDR3 bases are TGTGCCAGCAGTGCCCGGCCCACAGATACGCAGTATTTT.

For this clone: Additional DNA sequences in this sample encode the identical CDR3. J is TRBJ2-3 and V is TRBV6-5, with 12 bases fitting TRBD2. The CDR3 loop spans 15 amino acids. Trimming removed 6 bases from V and 4 bases from J; junction bases left unmatched: 5. Germline CDR1 is MNHEY and CDR2 is SVGAGI. The CDR3 sequence: CASSLLAGGPDTQYF. The CDR3 DNA sequence: TGTGCCAGCAGCCTACTAGCGGGGGGACCAGATACGCAGTATTTT.

V is TRBV6-5 and J is TRBJ1-4, with D tentatively TRBD1 (6 bases). Germline CDR1 is MNHEY and CDR2 is SVGAGI. V was cut by 8 bases and J by 0 bases, with 13 bases left in between. The CDR3 extends over 15 amino acids. The CDR3 DNA follows: TGTGCCAGCTCAGCTCAGGGGTCAACTAATGAAAAACTGTTTTTT. This gives the protein CASSAQGSTNEKLFF.

The V call is TRBV6-5, the J call TRBJ1-1, with TRBD1 identical over 7 bases. The CDR3 spans 15 residues. CDR1 and CDR2 from the germline V gene are MNHEY and SVGAGI. The V and J ends lost 5 bases and 3 bases, in that order; junction bases with no gene match: 9. The CDR3 coding sequence is TGTGCCAGCAGTAGATACAGGGGAGTGGACACTGAAGCTTTCTTT. This translates into CASSRYRGVDTEAFF.

V and J are TRBV28 and TRBJ1-6; the D gene is possibly TRBD1 (6 bases). Germline values: CDR1 MDHEN, CDR2 SYDVKM. The V and J ends lost 2 bases and 4 bases respectively, with 9 bases between them. The CDR3 covers 15 residues. The chain's CDR3 is CASSLRGQYNSPLHF. DNA for the CDR3: TGTGCCAGCAGTTTACGGGGGCAGTATAATTCACCCCTCCACTTT.

Concerning this clone itself: Additional DNA sequences in this sample encode the identical CDR3. This rearrangement joins TRBV10-3 to TRBJ2-1; D tentatively fits TRBD1 or TRBD2 (6 bases each). The CDR3 is 14 amino acids. Per germline, CDR1 ENHRY and CDR2 SYGVKD. V was shortened by 7 bases and J by 9 bases, with 19 bases between the two germline ends. The CDR3, as DNA: TGTGCCATCACTTCATCGAGGGGGGACGCTGAGCAGTTCTTC. Amino acids: CAITSSRGDAEQFF.

This chain joins TRBV19 and TRBJ2-1; D gene unclear. The V and J ends lost 3 bases and 0 bases respectively, with 6 bases between them. The CDR3 length is 14 residues. Germline V CDR1 and CDR2: LNHDA, SQIVND (reference sequence). The CDR3 here is CASSIASSYNEQFF. The CDR3 bases are TGTGCCAGTAGTATCGCTTCCTCCTACAATGAGCAGTTCTTC.

The chain links TRBV7-9 to TRBJ2-3, with D unresolved. Germline V gene data show CDR1 as SEHNR and CDR2 as FQNEAQ (reference sequence). The CDR3 length is 13 residues. Trimming stripped 3 bases from V and 1 base from J, with 5 bases between. CDR3 coding DNA: TGTGCCAGCAGCTTTCTTGGCACAGATACGCAGTATTTT. It yields the protein CASSFLGTDTQYF.

The chain couples TRBV2 to TRBJ2-1; D not resolved. Trimming removed 8 bases at V and 7 bases at J, with 12 bases between. There are 12 residues in the CDR3. CDR1 and CDR2 (germline): SNHLY, FYNNEI. CDR3 DNA: TGTGCCAGCTCCGGGCCCCTAAATGAGCAGTTCTTC. This gives the protein CASSGPLNEQFF.

V and J are TRBV19 and TRBJ2-7; D assignment may be TRBD1 or TRBD2 (6 bases each). The CDR3 loop spans 15 amino acids. Germline values: CDR1 LNHDA, CDR2 SQIVND (reference sequence). Trimming took 4 bases from V and 0 from J, leaving 13 bases between them. Written as DNA, the CDR3 is TGTGCCAGTAGTACGGCGGGACACCGCTCCTACGAGCAGTACTTC. It codes for CASSTAGHRSYEQYF.

The CDR3 is CASSSWDSPIRDTQYF. The CDR3 bases are TGCGCCAGCAGCTCCTGGGACAGTCCCATAAGGGATACGCAGTATTTT. The chain uses TRBV5-1 and TRBJ2-3; TRBD1 aligns across 7 bases. The ends lost 3 bases at V and 6 bases at J; junction bases unmatched: 13. In germline, CDR1 is SGHRS, CDR2 YFSETQ. The CDR3 has 16 residues.

The rearrangement uses TRBV19 and TRBJ1-6; tentative D call: TRBD1 (5 bases). CDR1 and CDR2 from the germline V gene are LNHDA and SQIVND (reference sequence). This CDR3 region has 16 residues. V was shortened by 6 bases and J by 6 bases, with 18 bases between the two germline ends. Here the CDR3 reads CASRRSGTALNSPLHF. CDR3 DNA sequence: TGTGCCAGTAGGCGCTCCGGGACCGCTCTTAATTCACCCCTCCACTTT.

The rearrangement uses TRBV6-5 and TRBJ1-6; 9 positions match TRBD1. The germline V gene has CDR1 MNHEY and CDR2 SVGAGI. Trimming cost V 4 bases and J 5 bases; bases outside gene matches: 0. This CDR3 has 14 residues. The CDR3 protein is CASSWDRDNSPLHF. CDR3 bases: TGTGCCAGCAGTTGGGACAGGGATAATTCACCCCTCCACTTT.

The rearrangement links TRBV7-2 to TRBJ1-2; D is unclear. This CDR3 is built from 14 residues. V was cut by 5 bases and J by 6 bases, with 16 bases left in between. Germline CDR1 SGHTA, CDR2 FQGNSA. CDR3 in DNA: TGTGCCAGCAGCACCTACGAGGGAGGTGATGGCTACACCTTC. Its protein product is CASSTYEGGDGYTF.

This clone is a singleton in its sample. The V call is TRBV20-1, the J call TRBJ2-1; D is possibly TRBD1 (6 bases). This CDR3 contains 16 residues. Germline V gene sequence: CDR1 DFQATT, CDR2 SNEGSKA (reference sequence). V was shortened by 3 bases and J by 10 bases, with 25 bases between the two germline ends. The CDR3 loop is CSASDIRDNSRGEQFF. CDR3 DNA sequence: TGCAGTGCTAGTGATATCCGGGACAACAGCCGCGGAGAGCAGTTCTTC.

This chain links TRBV2 with TRBJ2-1; D unclear. Germline lookup yields CDR1 SNHLY and CDR2 FYNNEI. V was clipped by 4 bases and J by 2 bases, with 12 bases between them. The CDR3 consists of 15 residues. The chain's CDR3 is CASSVVGPAYNEQFF. DNA of the CDR3: TGTGCCAGCAGTGTCGTAGGACCAGCCTACAATGAGCAGTTCTTC.

The rearrangement links TRBV5-6 to TRBJ1-1, with unresolved D. CDR1 and CDR2 from the germline V gene are SGHDT and YYEEEE. Trimming stripped 1 base from V and 1 base from J, with 5 bases between. The CDR3 runs to 13 residues. In nucleotides, the CDR3 is TGTGCCAGCAGCTTGCTCAAGAACACTGAAGCTTTCTTT. Translating it yields CASSLLKNTEAFF.

The chain recombines TRBV5-1 with TRBJ2-6; TRBD1 matches at 9 bases. The CDR3 extends over 16 amino acids. V lost 0 bases, J lost 3 bases, and 1 base stayed unmatched. The germline V gene encodes CDR1 SGHRS and CDR2 YFSETQ. CDR3 in DNA: TGCGCCAGCAGCTTGGACAGGGGGCATGGGGCCAACGTCCTGACTTTC. Amino acids: CASSLDRGHGANVLTF.

The V gene is TRBV18, the J gene TRBJ2-6; no clear D. The CDR3 extends over 15 amino acids. In germline, CDR1 is KGHSH, CDR2 LQKENI. The V end was cut by 2 bases, the J end by 0 bases, with 5 bases between. In nucleotides, the CDR3 is TGTGCCAGCTCACCAGCAAACTCTGGGGCCAACGTCCTGACTTTC. Encoded protein: CASSPANSGANVLTF.

The gene calls are TRBV6-5 and TRBJ1-5; D is undetermined. Trimming cost V 6 bases and J 2 bases, with 8 bases left between them. Germline V gene sequence: CDR1 MNHEY, CDR2 SVGAGI. This CDR3 region has 13 residues. The CDR3 DNA follows: TGTGCCAGCAGCCTACTTCGCAATCAGCCCCAGCATTTT. This encodes CASSLLRNQPQHF.

V gene TRBV30 combines with J gene TRBJ2-7, with 8 bases that match TRBD1. Trimming cost V 7 bases and J 3 bases; bases outside gene matches: 8. The CDR3 sequence is 13 residues long. Germline assignment: CDR1 GTSNPN and CDR2 SVGIG (reference sequence). In nucleotides, the CDR3 is TGTGCCTCTGGGACAGGTTTTGACTACGAGCAGTACTTC. It codes for CASGTGFDYEQYF. The complete variable domain, with remaining parts taken from reference TRBV30 and TRBJ2-7, reads SQTIHQWPATLVQPVGSPLSLECTVEGTSNPNLYWYRQAAGRGLQLLFYSVGIGQISSEVPQNLSASRPQDRQFILSSKKLLLSDSGFYLCASGTGFDYEQYFGPGTRLTVT.

The chain recombines TRBV7-9 with TRBJ1-1; 8 bases map to TRBD1. V was pared by 8 bases and J by 7 bases, with 9 bases of the junction left unmatched. The germline V gene has CDR1 SEHNR and CDR2 FQNEAQ (reference sequence). CDR3 length: 13 amino acids. The CDR3 nucleotides read TGTGCCAGCGGCACAGGGGGGGCGGTTGAAGCTTTCTTT. Its protein product is CASGTGGAVEAFF.